This is a list of T cell receptor beta chains from one sample in a study of identical twins. Using its own MiXCR run on the 5' RACE reads, TCRdb lists one record per CDR3 protein. The sample consists of about 220,000 distinct CDR3 sequences, 6% to 8.5% of them appearing once. These data are also associated with another study on yellow fever vaccine responses in identical twins.

The sample was CD8+ T cells sorted from blood. The receptors shown here come from a woman aged 18-30 years in good health. Each CDR3 is given with its conserved first and last residue. The order of the fields is J gene, D gene, clone size, V gene, CDR3 protein, CDR3 DNA. A D gene is named only where the DNA matches it firmly. Expanded clones are given a class, and other clones once, few, many or no size at all.

TRBJ2-2 | TRBD2 | many | TRBV28 | CASRREVIAGELFF | TGTGCCAGCAGGCGGGAGGTTATCGCCGGGGAGCTGTTTTTT
TRBJ2-3 | TRBD2 | . | TRBV7-9 | CASILAGSSTDTQYF | TGTGCCAGCATACTAGCGGGGTCAAGCACAGATACGCAGTATTTT
TRBJ1-1 | . | many | TRBV12-3/TRBV12-4 | CASSSGTEAFF | TGTGCCAGCAGTTCCGGGACAGAAGCTTTCTTT
TRBJ2-1 | . | . | TRBV15 | CATSRETGERHEQFF | TGTGCCACCAGCAGAGAGACGGGGGAGAGACATGAGCAGTTCTTC
TRBJ2-1 | . | few | TRBV20-1 | CSASHRALFYNEQFF | TGCAGTGCTAGTCACAGGGCGCTTTTCTACAATGAGCAGTTCTTC
TRBJ2-7 | . | . | TRBV15 | CATSRDRGTSYEQYF | TGTGCCACCAGCAGAGATCGAGGGACTTCCTACGAGCAGTACTTC
TRBJ1-2 | TRBD1 | . | TRBV12-3/TRBV12-4 | CASSPWETGTGYGYTF | TGTGCCAGCAGTCCCTGGGAGACAGGGACGGGCTATGGCTACACCTTC
TRBJ2-7 | . | many | TRBV20-1 | CSALDRAYEQYF | TGCAGTGCCCTCGACCGAGCCTACGAGCAGTACTTC
TRBJ2-4 | TRBD2 | few | TRBV7-6 | CASSLGPPGTSVKNIQYF | TGTGCCAGCAGCTTAGGTCCCCCCGGGACTAGCGTTAAAAACATTCAGTACTTC
TRBJ2-5 | . | . | TRBV4-1 | CASSQDMRGRETQYF | TGCGCCAGCAGCCAAGATATGAGAGGGCGGGAGACCCAGTACTTC
TRBJ2-2 | . | . | TRBV2 | CASHEPPGAPGELFF | TGTGCCAGCCACGAACCCCCAGGGGCCCCCGGGGAGCTGTTTTTT
TRBJ2-5 | TRBD2 | . | TRBV4-1 | CASSQAVGGALETQYF | TGCGCCAGCAGCCAAGCTGTCGGGGGGGCGCTTGAGACCCAGTACTTC
TRBJ1-5 | . | many | TRBV12-3/TRBV12-4 | CASSFGAPEPQHF | TGTGCCAGCAGTTTCGGGGCCCCAGAGCCCCAGCATTTT